This section outlines one T cell receptor (beta chain) sequence together with its context. The data were obtained in a study of STAT5B mutations in CD4+ large granular lymphocyte leukemia. Assay: immunoSEQ multiplex PCR; the TCRdb copy retains only in-frame clones and omits some. The sample has some 40,000 clones, roughly 79% seen once; the top ten hold 3% to 4%. The CDR3 is 14 residues long. The germline V and J ends were trimmed by 4 bases and 4 bases, with 13 bases remaining between them. The V gene's germline CDR1 is LGHNA and CDR2 YNFKEQ. This TCR was recovered from a human donor in good health. V and J are TRBV4-2 and TRBJ2-5; no clear D gene. Input material: CD4+ T cells from blood buffy coats. CDR3 nucleotides: TGTGCCAGCAGCCGTACCGGGTCCTTAGAGACCCAGTACTTC. Protein sequence: CASSRTGSLETQYF.